Detailed here is one TCR beta chain. Its target antigen remains unknown. Base qualities are not provided; no much larger clone lies one nucleotide away. The sample comes from a study of blood T cells in healthy people across ages (dated by TCRdb to the mid-2010s). Looking at the study overall: Template switching captured roughly one uniquely barcoded TCR beta cDNA molecule per two T cells in model experiments. To avoid experimental bias, donors of different ages were spread randomly across the sequencing lanes. The study analyzed two additional independent replicas of 1 million unique cDNA reads from the same blood draw for two donors, one aged 18 to 30 and one aged 80 or older. The study measured age-related changes in TCR beta repertoire diversity using deep sequencing normalized with unique cDNA molecular identifiers. Donors were grouped into four age groups: young (average roughly 15 years), middle-aged (roughly 37), aged (about 59) and long-lived (around 82).

Systemically healthy Caucasian individuals from Russia, over 30 in total and aged about 6 to 90 years, were included as donors. Each donor gave 9 to 10 milliliters of peripheral blood, collected into EDTA-treated Vacutainer tubes. Ficoll-Paque density-gradient centrifugation was used to isolate PBMCs, with at least 7 million per sample. Trizol reagent was used to extract total RNA from PBMCs, with at least 5.5 micrograms per sample. For every donor, flow cytometry on a PBMC aliquot measured the percentage of naive CD45RAhigh/CD27high T cells. Libraries were built with 5' RACE. Sequencing was performed on an Illumina HiSeq 2500. A second PCR of roughly 7 to 11 cycles was performed with a sample-barcoded 5' primer and a J-beta primer mix. A unique molecular identifier was introduced onto each TCR beta cDNA molecule by a template-switch 5' adaptor carrying 12 random nucleotides. At least 3 million CDR3-containing paired-end reads were obtained from each sample. First-strand cDNA synthesis was performed from all RNA using the Mint cDNA synthesis kit, with priming by a TRBC-specific oligonucleotide. Following uracil-DNA glycosylase treatment, all cDNA underwent a first 18-cycle PCR with the universal primers M1SS and BC2_uni_R. Per the source publication's procedure: Normalization of each sample was performed by random selection of 1 million high-quality reads, each carrying a distinct molecular identifier. Instead of being binned into consensus sequences, reads with shared molecular identifiers were discarded. MiTCR, with a Q25 quality threshold and the strictest error-elimination algorithm, was used for CDR3 identification, clonotype clustering and error correction. Lower-bound total TCR beta diversity was estimated with a nonparametric unseen species model using Euler transformation. The public sequencing data were trimmed at Q25 with fastp and processed into clonotypes with MiXCR by TCRdb, which kept only in-frame beta chains. Each entry is one CDR3 protein sequence, shown with its most common DNA and genes. TCRdb, not the original authors, processed these V and J calls. Across this sample there are over 1,200,000 distinct CDR3 sequences, with 55% to 75% seen only once. The ten largest clones take up 6.5% to 8.5% of the sample.

The research as a whole found: Because donor CMV infection status was unknown, age-related changes in expanded clonotypes were potentially confounded. There was a strong correlation between observed TCR beta diversity and the percentage of naive T cells measured by flow cytometry. Observed TCR beta diversity per million T cells fell roughly linearly with age, and a significant reduction was already apparent by age around 40. Compared with the aged group, more naive CD4+ T cells, fewer expanded clones and increased TCR diversity were shown by the long-lived group, suggesting age selection. Because profiling used bulk unsorted PBMCs, naive and antigen-experienced compartments could not be compared conclusively. Estimates of total diversity based on one million sequenced T cells were considered lower bounds and underestimates.

Unmatched junction bases come to 11, with V trimmed by 4 bases and J by 3 bases. The CDR3 numbers 15 residues from cysteine through phenylalanine. Only the CDR3 portion is preserved as DNA: 45 bases, with reading frame beginning at the first base. CDR1 and CDR2 were assigned from the germline V gene (reference sequence) as DFQATT and SNEGSKA. This TCR derives from a man aged 18 to 30 in good health. The chain employs TRBV20-1 and TRBJ2-7; 8 of the junction bases match TRBD1. Sequenced input: blood. The CDR3 reads CSATLGDRLSYEQYF. The DNA reads TGCAGTGCTACCTTGGGGGACAGGTTGAGCTACGAGCAGTACTTC.